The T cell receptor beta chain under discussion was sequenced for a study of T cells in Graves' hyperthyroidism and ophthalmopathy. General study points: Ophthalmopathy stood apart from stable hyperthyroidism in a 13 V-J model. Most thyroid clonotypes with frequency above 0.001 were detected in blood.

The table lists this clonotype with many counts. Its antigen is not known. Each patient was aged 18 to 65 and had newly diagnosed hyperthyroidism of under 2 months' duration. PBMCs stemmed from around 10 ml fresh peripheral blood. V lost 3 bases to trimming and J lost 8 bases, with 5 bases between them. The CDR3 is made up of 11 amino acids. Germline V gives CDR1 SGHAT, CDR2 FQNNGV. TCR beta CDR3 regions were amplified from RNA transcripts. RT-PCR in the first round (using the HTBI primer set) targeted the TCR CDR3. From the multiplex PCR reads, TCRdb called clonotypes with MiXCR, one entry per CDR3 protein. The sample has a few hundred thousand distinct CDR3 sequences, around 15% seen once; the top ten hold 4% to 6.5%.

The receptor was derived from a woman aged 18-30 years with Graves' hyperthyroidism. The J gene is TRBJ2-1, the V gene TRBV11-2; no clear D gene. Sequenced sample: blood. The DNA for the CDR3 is TGTGCCAGCAGCTTGGCCCATGAGCAGTTCTTC. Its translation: CASSLAHEQFF.